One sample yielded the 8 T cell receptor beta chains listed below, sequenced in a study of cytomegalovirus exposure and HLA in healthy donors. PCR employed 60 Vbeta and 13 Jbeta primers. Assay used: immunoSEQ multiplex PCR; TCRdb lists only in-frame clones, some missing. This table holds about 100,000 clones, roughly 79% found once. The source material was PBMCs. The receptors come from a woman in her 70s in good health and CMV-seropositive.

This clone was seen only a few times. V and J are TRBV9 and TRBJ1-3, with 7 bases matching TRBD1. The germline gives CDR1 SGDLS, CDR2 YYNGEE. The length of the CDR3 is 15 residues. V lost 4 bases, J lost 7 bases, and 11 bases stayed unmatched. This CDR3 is CASSPGQVVRNTIYF. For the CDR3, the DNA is TGTGCCAGCAGCCCCGGACAGGTCGTGAGGAACACCATATATTTT.

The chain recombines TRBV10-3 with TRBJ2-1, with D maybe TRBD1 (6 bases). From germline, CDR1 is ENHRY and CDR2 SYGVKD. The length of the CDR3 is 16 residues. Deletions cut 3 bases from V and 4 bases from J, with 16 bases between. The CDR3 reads CAISDSGETRYNEQFF. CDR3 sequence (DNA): TGTGCCATCAGTGATTCAGGGGAGACGAGGTACAATGAGCAGTTCTTC.

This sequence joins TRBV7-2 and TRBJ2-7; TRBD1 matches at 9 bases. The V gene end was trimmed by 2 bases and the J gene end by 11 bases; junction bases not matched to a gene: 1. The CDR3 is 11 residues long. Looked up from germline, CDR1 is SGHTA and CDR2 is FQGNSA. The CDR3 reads CASSLRDREYF. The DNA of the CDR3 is TGTGCCAGCAGCTTAAGGGACAGGGAGTACTTC.

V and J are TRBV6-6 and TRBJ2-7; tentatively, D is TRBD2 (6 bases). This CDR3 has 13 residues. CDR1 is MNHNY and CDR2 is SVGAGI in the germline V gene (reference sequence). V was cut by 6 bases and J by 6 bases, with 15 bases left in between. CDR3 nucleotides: TGTGCCAGCAGCTTCAATATAGCGGTCGAGCAGTACTTC. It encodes CASSFNIAVEQYF.

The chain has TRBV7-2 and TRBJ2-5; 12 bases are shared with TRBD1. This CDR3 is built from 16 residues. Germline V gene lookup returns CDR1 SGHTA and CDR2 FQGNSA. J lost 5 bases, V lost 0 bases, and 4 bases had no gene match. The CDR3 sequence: CASSLAVGQGAETQYF. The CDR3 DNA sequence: TGTGCCAGCAGCTTAGCCGTGGGACAGGGGGCTGAGACCCAGTACTTC. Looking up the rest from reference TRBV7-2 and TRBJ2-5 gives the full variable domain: GAGVSQSPSNKVTEKGKDVELRCDPISGHTALYWYRQSLGQGLEFLIYFQGNSAPDKSGLPSDRFSAERTGGSVSTLTIQRTQQEDSAVYLCASSLAVGQGAETQYFGPGTRLLVL.

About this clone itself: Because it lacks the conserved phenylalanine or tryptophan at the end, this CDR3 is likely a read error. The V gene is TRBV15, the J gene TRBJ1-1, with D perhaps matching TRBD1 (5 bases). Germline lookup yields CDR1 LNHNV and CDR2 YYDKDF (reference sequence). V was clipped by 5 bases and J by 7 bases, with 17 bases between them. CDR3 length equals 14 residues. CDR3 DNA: TGTGCCACCAGCGCCCGGGAGGGGATCTTTGAAGCTTTCTCT. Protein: CATSAREGIFEAFS.

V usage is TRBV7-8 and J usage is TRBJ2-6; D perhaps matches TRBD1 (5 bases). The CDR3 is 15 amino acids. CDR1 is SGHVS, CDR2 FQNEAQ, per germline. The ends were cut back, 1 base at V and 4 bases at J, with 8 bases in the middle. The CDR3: CASSLGGAGANVLTF. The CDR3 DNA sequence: TGTGCCAGCAGCTTAGGGGGCGCCGGGGCCAACGTCCTGACTTTC.

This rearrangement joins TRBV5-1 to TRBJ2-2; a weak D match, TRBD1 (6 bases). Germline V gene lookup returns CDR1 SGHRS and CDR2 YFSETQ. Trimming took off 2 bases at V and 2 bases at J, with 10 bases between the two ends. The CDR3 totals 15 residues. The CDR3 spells CASSLPGQNTGELFF. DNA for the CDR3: TGCGCCAGCAGCTTACCGGGACAAAACACCGGGGAGCTGTTTTTT.